The 9 T cell receptor beta chains below all came from one sample that was sequenced in a study of T cell responses to AZD1222 COVID-19 vaccine (dated by TCRdb to 2020 to 2022). What this sample's time point label stands for: baseline before first vaccination. Library creation used the immunoSEQ multiplex PCR assay. The clones in this table, taken by TCRdb from immuneACCESS, are in-frame only. Not every clone is retained; where verified, under half of the shortfall comes from an unresolved V gene, and the cause of the rest is unknown. The sample data list 90,000 to 110,000 clones, and 82% of these were observed just once. The top ten clonotypes cover 4% to 6% of the sample. Specimen: peripheral blood, collected on day 0 of AZD1222 vaccination. The source of these receptors is an adult in good health.

CDR3 nucleotides: TGCGCCAGCAGCCAACGCCCGGGACAGGGAACTAATGAAAAACTGTTTTTT. Its protein is CASSQRPGQGTNEKLFF. This sequence joins TRBV4-3 and TRBJ1-4; 9 nucleotides agree with TRBD1. CDR1 is LGHNA and CDR2 is YSLEER in the germline V gene. The CDR3 contains 17 residues. V lost 2 bases, J lost 1 base, and 5 bases stayed unmatched.

The chain is built from TRBV5-1 and TRBJ1-3; D is perhaps TRBD1 (5 bases). The CDR3 contains 15 residues. Trimming shortened V by 0 bases and J by 4 bases, and 11 bases separated the two germline ends. Germline V lookup: CDR1 SGHRS, CDR2 YFSETQ. DNA for the CDR3: TGCGCCAGCAGCTTGGTTCAGGGTTCAGGAAACACCATATATTTT. This codes for CASSLVQGSGNTIYF.

The rearrangement links TRBV5-4 to TRBJ1-6; a weak D match, TRBD1 (5 bases). Looked up from germline, CDR1 is SGHNT and CDR2 is YYREEE (reference sequence). Trimming pared 4 bases from V and 6 bases from J, leaving 14 bases between. The CDR3 runs to 15 residues. As DNA, the CDR3 is TGTGCCAGCAGCCCAAAGGGGACTTTTAATTCACCCCTCCACTTT. Protein product: CASSPKGTFNSPLHF.

The chain employs TRBV5-6 and TRBJ1-1, with 10 bases that match TRBD1. The germline CDR1 and CDR2 sequences are SGHDT and YYEEEE. J gave up 4 bases and V 3 bases, and 0 bases lay outside the gene matches. This CDR3 contains 13 residues. In DNA form, the CDR3 reads TGTGCCAGCAGCTGGACAGGGGGCACTGAAGCTTTCTTT. As protein: CASSWTGGTEAFF.

The chain links TRBV7-9 to TRBJ2-2; D may be TRBD1 (6 bases). Germline CDR1 reads SEHNR; CDR2 reads FQNEAQ (reference sequence). The CDR3 covers 13 residues. Between the trimmed V and J ends, which lost 3 bases and 7 bases, there was a span of 9 bases. The CDR3 DNA reads TGTGCCAGCAGCTTCACAGGGATCGGGGAGCTGTTTTTT. Translated, it gives CASSFTGIGELFF.

The V gene is TRBV19, the J gene TRBJ1-2; 7 nucleotides agree with TRBD1. Per germline, CDR1 LNHDA and CDR2 SQIVND (reference sequence). There are 17 residues in the CDR3. The V gene end was trimmed by 9 bases and the J gene end by 5 bases; junction bases not matched to a gene: 21. The CDR3 sequence is CASKGTRTGGVDYGYTF. In DNA, the CDR3 is TGTGCCAGCAAAGGGACACGGACAGGCGGGGTGGATTATGGCTACACCTTC. Based on the CDR3 plus reference TRBV19 and TRBJ1-2, the full variable domain is DGGITQSPKYLFRKEGQNVTLSCEQNLNHDAMYWYRQDPGQGLRLIYYSQIVNDFQKGDIAEGYSVSREKKESFPLTVTSAQKNPTAFYLCASKGTRTGGVDYGYTFGSGTRLTVV.

The chain employs TRBV18 and TRBJ1-1, with D unresolved. Per the germline V gene, CDR1 is KGHSH and CDR2 is LQKENI. V lost 2 bases to trimming and J lost 5 bases, with 15 bases between them. The CDR3 totals 15 residues. The CDR3 loop is CASSPGPPFPTEAFF. The DNA for the CDR3 is TGTGCCAGCTCACCAGGCCCCCCATTTCCGACTGAAGCTTTCTTT. The full variable domain, completed using reference TRBV18 and TRBJ1-1, is NAGVMQNPRHLVRRRGQEARLRCSPMKGHSHVYWYRQLPEEGLKFMVYLQKENIIDESGMPKERFSAEFPKEGPSILRIQQVVRGDSAAYFCASSPGPPFPTEAFFGQGTRLTVV.

This sequence joins TRBV9 and TRBJ2-1, with D perhaps TRBD1 (7 bases). Germline lookup yields CDR1 SGDLS and CDR2 YYNGEE. The germline V and J ends were trimmed by 5 bases and 3 bases, with 12 bases remaining between them. The CDR3 is 14 residues long. The CDR3: CASSRQGGYNEQFF. The CDR3 bases are TGTGCCAGCAGTCGGCAGGGGGGCTACAATGAGCAGTTCTTC.

V gene TRBV5-1 combines with J gene TRBJ2-1, with 8 bases matching TRBD2. With V trimmed by 6 bases and J by 4 bases, 3 bases remained unmatched. CDR3 size: 13 residues. Germline CDR1 and CDR2: SGHRS and YFSETQ. The CDR3 loop is CASTTSGYNEQFF. DNA for the CDR3: TGCGCCAGCACCACTAGCGGATACAATGAGCAGTTCTTC. Filled out from reference TRBV5-1 and TRBJ2-1, the complete variable domain reads KAGVTQTPRYLIKTRGQQVTLSCSPISGHRSVSWYQQTPGQGLQFLFEYFSETQRNKGNFPGRFSGRQFSNSRSEMNVSTLELGDSALYLCASTTSGYNEQFFGPGTRLTVL.